These 32 T cell receptor beta chains share one sample of origin, sequenced in a study of blood T cell repertoires in COVID-19. The method was immunoSEQ multiplex PCR; TCRdb's version includes in-frame clones alone and lacks a portion of them. The repertoire holds 220,000 or so clones, with around 84% as singletons. Input material: PBMCs or T cells enriched from blood (not recorded which). These receptors were obtained from a woman aged 40 to 49 who had recovered from COVID-19.

The chain is built from TRBV10-3 and TRBJ2-1; 11 bases line up with TRBD1. Germline CDR1 reads ENHRY; CDR2 reads SYGVKD. The CDR3 has 14 amino acids. V trimming: 6 bases; J trimming: 5 bases; junction bases outside the gene matches: 3. The CDR3 is CAISGQGADNEQFF. The CDR3 DNA reads TGTGCCATCAGCGGACAGGGGGCGGACAATGAGCAGTTCTTC.

The DNA of the CDR3 is TGTGCCAGCAGTTTCCTGGAAAAACTGTTTTTT. Amino acid sequence: CASSFLEKLFF. The chain links TRBV28 to TRBJ1-4, with no clear D. Germline V CDR1 and CDR2: MDHEN, SYDVKM. The CDR3 is made up of 11 amino acids. Deletions cut 3 bases from V and 8 bases from J, with 4 bases between.

CDR3 DNA sequence: TGTGCCAGTAGTGCAAACAGGGGGGCTAATGAAAAACTGTTTTTT. Amino acid sequence: CASSANRGANEKLFF. The rearrangement uses TRBV19 and TRBJ1-4; 8 bases match TRBD1. The CDR3 runs 15 residues. The J segment lost 3 bases and the V segment lost 5 bases, leaving 5 bases of the junction unmatched. CDR1 and CDR2 from the germline V gene are LNHDA and SQIVND (reference sequence).

This chain uses TRBV5-4 with TRBJ1-5, with D possibly being TRBD1 (6 bases). CDR1 and CDR2 from the germline V gene are SGHNT and YYREEE (reference sequence). The length of the CDR3 is 15 residues. Trimming stripped 4 bases from V and 6 bases from J, with 17 bases between. CDR3 in amino acids: CASSAPPTGLQPQHF. The CDR3 region has the DNA TGTGCCAGCAGCGCGCCCCCAACAGGGCTTCAGCCCCAGCATTTT.

V and J are TRBV19 and TRBJ2-1; D gene ambiguous. Germline CDR1 and CDR2: LNHDA and SQIVND (reference sequence). V lost 5 bases, J lost 0 bases, and 20 bases lay in between. CDR3 size: 18 residues. The CDR3 sequence is CASSGGWAQSPSYNEQFF. In nucleotides, the CDR3 is TGTGCCAGTAGTGGTGGGTGGGCACAGTCACCCTCCTACAATGAGCAGTTCTTC. The full variable domain, its missing parts supplied by reference TRBV19 and TRBJ2-1, is DGGITQSPKYLFRKEGQNVTLSCEQNLNHDAMYWYRQDPGQGLRLIYYSQIVNDFQKGDIAEGYSVSREKKESFPLTVTSAQKNPTAFYLCASSGGWAQSPSYNEQFFGPGTRLTVL.

The chain combines TRBV30 with TRBJ1-5, with D hard to call. CDR3 size: 14 residues. V lost 1 base to trimming and J lost 5 bases, with 12 bases between them. CDR1 GTSNPN and CDR2 SVGIG come from the germline V gene (reference sequence). The CDR3 region is CAWSESEWDQPQHF. The CDR3 DNA reads as TGTGCCTGGAGTGAGAGCGAATGGGATCAGCCCCAGCATTTT.

The chain employs TRBV5-4 and TRBJ2-3; TRBD1 agrees at 8 bases. V shed 4 bases, J shed 2 bases, and the junction held 9 bases outside the gene matches. Per the germline V gene, CDR1 is SGHNT and CDR2 is YYREEE (reference sequence). This CDR3 is built from 16 residues. CDR3 nucleotides: TGTGCCAGCAGCCCGGCGGGACAGGCGATCACAGATACGCAGTATTTT. It codes for CASSPAGQAITDTQYF. Full variable domain (rest looked up from reference TRBV5-4 and TRBJ2-3): ETGVTQSPTHLIKTRGQQVTLRCSSQSGHNTVSWYQQALGQGPQFIFQYYREEENGRGNFPPRFSGLQFPNYSSELNVNALELDDSALYLCASSPAGQAITDTQYFGPGTRLTVL.

The rearrangement uses TRBV14 and TRBJ2-1, with D maybe TRBD1 (6 bases). Germline V lookup: CDR1 SGHDN, CDR2 FVKESK. CDR3 size: 19 residues. Trimming stripped 2 bases from V and 6 bases from J, with 26 bases between. In nucleotides, the CDR3 is TGTGCCAGCAGCCAAAGGGCCAGGGGTGCCGGGTCCCGAGGCAATGAGCAGTTCTTC. Its protein is CASSQRARGAGSRGNEQFF. Full variable domain (rest looked up from reference TRBV14 and TRBJ2-1): EAGVTQFPSHSVIEKGQTVTLRCDPISGHDNLYWYRRVMGKEIKFLLHFVKESKQDESGMPNNRFLAERTGGTYSTLKVQPAELEDSGVYFCASSQRARGAGSRGNEQFFGPGTRLTVL.

The V call is TRBV28, the J call TRBJ1-3; TRBD1 matches at 7 bases. Germline V gene data show CDR1 as MDHEN and CDR2 as SYDVKM. Trimming took 1 base from V and 0 from J; bases not matched to a gene: 6. The CDR3 runs to 17 residues. CDR3 sequence: CASSLSYGTASGNTIYF. The CDR3, as DNA: TGTGCCAGCAGTTTATCCTATGGGACAGCCTCTGGAAACACCATATATTTT.

The chain employs TRBV6-1 and TRBJ1-4, with unresolved D. Trimming cost V 3 bases and J 4 bases, with 6 bases left between them. Germline V lookup: CDR1 MNHNS, CDR2 SASEGT. The CDR3 contains 13 residues. CDR3 bases: TGTGCCAGCAGTGACGGGGTTAATGAAAAACTGTTTTTT. As protein: CASSDGVNEKLFF.

This clone was seen just once. This rearrangement joins TRBV28 to TRBJ2-1; TRBD1 aligns across 9 bases. Germline V gene data show CDR1 as MDHEN and CDR2 as SYDVKM. The CDR3 is 17 amino acids. V dropped 5 bases and J dropped 7; count of bases not matched to a gene: 15. For the CDR3, the DNA is TGTGCCAGCAGTACACACAGGGGGCTTTATTTAATGAATGAGCAGTTCTTC. Its protein product is CASSTHRGLYLMNEQFF.

Written as DNA, the CDR3 is TGTGCCAGCAGCCAACAGACTAGCGGCCCAGGCTGGGATACGCAGTATTTT. Its protein product is CASSQQTSGPGWDTQYF. The V gene is TRBV11-3, the J gene TRBJ2-3; 9 nucleotides match TRBD2. V gave up 5 bases and J gave up 6 bases; unmatched junction bases: 15. The CDR3 contains 17 residues. From germline, CDR1 is SGHNT and CDR2 YENEEA.

This clone was seen a single time. This rearrangement joins TRBV6-5 to TRBJ1-2; a possible D gene is TRBD1 (5 bases). V lost 0 bases, J lost 3 bases, and 5 bases lay in between. The CDR3 sequence is 13 residues long. Germline loops: CDR1 MNHEY, CDR2 SVGAGI. The CDR3 loop reads CASSYSTDYGYTF. The CDR3 DNA sequence: TGTGCCAGCAGTTACTCGACAGACTATGGCTACACCTTC.

The V call is TRBV7-2, the J call TRBJ2-2; D is uncertain. Germline lookup yields CDR1 SGHTA and CDR2 FQGNSA. The CDR3 is made up of 14 amino acids. The V gene lost 2 bases and the J gene lost 5 bases, with 9 bases spanning the gap. In nucleotides, the CDR3 is TGTGCCAGCAGCTTAAACACCAAAACCGGGGAGCTGTTTTTT. Its translation is CASSLNTKTGELFF.

The chain couples TRBV30 to TRBJ1-5; D unclear. Trimming pared 3 bases from V and 0 bases from J, leaving 12 bases between. This CDR3 is built from 15 residues. Germline CDR1 and CDR2: GTSNPN and SVGIG (reference sequence). The CDR3 nucleotides read TGTGCCTGGAGCGTCCGGGGAGGTAGCAATCAGCCCCAGCATTTT. Translating it yields CAWSVRGGSNQPQHF.

V is TRBV5-1 and J is TRBJ2-2; 12 positions match TRBD2. The V gene's germline CDR1 is SGHRS and CDR2 YFSETQ. The CDR3 spans 14 residues. Trimming took 2 bases from V and 8 from J; bases not matched to a gene: 1. Here the CDR3 reads CASSLLAGGGELFF. The CDR3 bases are TGCGCCAGCAGCTTACTAGCGGGAGGAGGGGAGCTGTTTTTT.

This chain links TRBV19 with TRBJ2-1; possible D gene TRBD2, 5 bases. In germline, CDR1 is LNHDA, CDR2 SQIVND (reference sequence). The length of the CDR3 is 14 residues. The V end was cut by 3 bases, the J end by 7 bases, with 13 bases between. The CDR3 sequence is CASSIGLALNEQFF. CDR3 in DNA: TGTGCCAGTAGTATCGGTCTAGCCCTTAATGAGCAGTTCTTC.

The chain carries TRBV12-1 and TRBJ2-7; TRBD2, the D gene given by the table, was not confirmed from the DNA. TRBV12-1 counts as a pseudogene. The CDR3 length is 16 residues. The CDR3 loop is CASSFLTSGSSYEQYV. For the CDR3, the DNA is TGTGCCAGCAGCTTTCTGACTAGCGGGAGCTCCTACGAGCAGTACGTC.

The chain joins TRBV13 to TRBJ2-4; 10 bases are a match to TRBD1. Germline V lookup: CDR1 PRHDT, CDR2 FYEKMQ (reference sequence). Germline trimming cut 4 bases from V and 7 bases from J; bases unmatched to any gene: 10. CDR3 size: 16 residues. CDR3 DNA: TGTGCCAGCAGCTCTTCGTGGGGGACAGGGGATAACATTCAGTACTTC. Translated, it gives CASSSSWGTGDNIQYF.

The chain has TRBV21-1 and TRBJ1-2; the table's TRBD1 call for D was not verified on the DNA. TRBV21-1 represents a pseudogene. This CDR3 has 15 amino acids. This CDR3 reads CASSLRGAGDNGYTF. CDR3 DNA sequence: TGTGCCAGCAGCCTCCGTGGGGCAGGGGATAATGGCTACACCTTC.

This chain uses TRBV5-3 with TRBJ2-7; D is unclear. TRBV5-3 is an ORF, and what it does is uncertain. This CDR3 comprises 13 residues. Trimming shortened V by 0 bases and J by 6 bases, and 10 bases separated the two germline ends. In DNA form, the CDR3 reads TGTGCCAGAAGCTTGGTTCCGACGGGCGAGCAGTACGTC. Its translation is CARSLVPTGEQYV.

The gene calls are TRBV2 and TRBJ2-1, with D possibly matching TRBD1 (6 bases). The CDR3 contains 16 residues. V was pared by 0 bases and J by 9 bases, with 18 bases between. Germline assignment: CDR1 SNHLY and CDR2 FYNNEI. The CDR3 loop is CASSEALQGNKGEQFF. CDR3 coding DNA: TGTGCCAGCAGTGAAGCGCTACAGGGAAATAAGGGTGAGCAGTTCTTC.

The rearrangement uses TRBV28 and TRBJ1-2; tentative D call: TRBD1 (5 bases). With 3 bases removed from V and 7 bases from J, the gap between germline ends came to 12 bases. The germline CDR1 and CDR2 sequences are MDHEN and SYDVKM. The CDR3 is made up of 13 amino acids. Here the CDR3 reads CASSLNRILGYTF. CDR3 coding DNA: TGTGCCAGCAGTTTGAACAGGATCCTTGGCTACACCTTC.

The V gene is TRBV5-4, the J gene TRBJ2-5, with 8 bases fitting TRBD2. There are 14 residues in the CDR3. V trimming: 1 base; J trimming: 5 bases; junction bases outside the gene matches: 4. Germline V CDR1 and CDR2: SGHNT, YYREEE (reference sequence). Here the CDR3 reads CASSLSGSRETQYF. For the CDR3, the DNA is TGTGCCAGCAGCTTGAGCGGGAGCCGGGAGACCCAGTACTTC.

This chain links TRBV5-4 with TRBJ2-3, with TRBD2 matching 7 bases. The CDR3 consists of 16 residues. Trimming removed 4 bases from V and 3 bases from J; junction bases left unmatched: 11. Germline CDR1 is SGHNT and CDR2 is YYREEE (reference sequence). The DNA for the CDR3 is TGTGCCAGCAGCACCCGGGGCGGGAGTGGTACAGATACGCAGTATTTT. Residues: CASSTRGGSGTDTQYF.

The chain is built from TRBV6-7 and TRBJ1-4; 7 nucleotides line up with TRBD1. TRBV6-7 falls under the ORF class, with uncertain function. With V trimmed by 8 bases and J by 5 bases, 5 bases remained unmatched. The length of the CDR3 is 13 residues. In DNA, the CDR3 is TGTGCCAGCGGCAGGGGGTGGAATGAAAAACTGTTTTTT. This sequence encodes CASGRGWNEKLFF.

J is TRBJ2-3 and V is TRBV5-1, with 10 bases aligning to TRBD2. Trimming cost V 4 bases and J 0 bases; bases outside gene matches: 5. Germline CDR1 reads SGHRS; CDR2 reads YFSETQ. This CDR3 has 16 amino acids. The CDR3 nucleotides are TGCGCCAGCAGCATAGGACTAGCGGTTAGCACAGATACGCAGTATTTT. Its translation is CASSIGLAVSTDTQYF.

The gene calls are TRBV7-3 and TRBJ2-2; 8 bases match TRBD2. V gave up 5 bases and J gave up 4 bases; unmatched junction bases: 9. Per germline, CDR1 SGHTA and CDR2 FQGTGA. The CDR3 runs to 16 residues. This CDR3 reads CASSPQSGSVTGELFF. In DNA form, the CDR3 reads TGTGCCAGCAGCCCCCAGAGCGGGAGTGTCACCGGGGAGCTGTTTTTT.

This chain connects TRBV6-5 to TRBJ2-2, with 9 bases identical to TRBD2. Germline V CDR1 and CDR2: MNHEY, SVGAGI. With 6 bases clipped from V and 3 bases from J, the junction kept 5 bases outside the gene matches. This CDR3 is built from 15 residues. In DNA form, the CDR3 reads TGTGCCAGCAGCCTACTAGCGGGCGACACCGGGGAGCTGTTTTTT. It codes for CASSLLAGDTGELFF.

CDR3 amino acids: CASSSRTGEYPEAFF. CDR3 nucleotides: TGTGCCAGCAGTTCCCGGACAGGGGAGTATCCTGAAGCTTTCTTT. V gene TRBV28 combines with J gene TRBJ1-1, with 9 bases identical to TRBD1. This CDR3 has 15 residues. V lost 4 bases, J lost 6 bases, and 9 bases stayed unmatched. CDR1 and CDR2 (germline): MDHEN, SYDVKM.

The CDR3: CASSFRVRSYNEQFF. The CDR3 DNA is TGTGCCAGCAGTTTCAGGGTTCGCTCCTACAATGAGCAGTTCTTC. The V call is TRBV27, the J call TRBJ2-1; D might be TRBD1 (5 bases). In germline, CDR1 is MNHEY, CDR2 SMNVEV (reference sequence). V was trimmed by 3 bases and J by 0 bases, leaving 9 bases between them. The CDR3 is 15 amino acids.

The chain links TRBV23-1 to TRBJ2-1; 8 bases are a match to TRBD2. TRBV23-1 is designated an ORF whose function remains uncertain. The trim removed 0 bases at V and 0 bases at J, leaving 7 bases unmatched. This CDR3 has 18 amino acids. In DNA, the CDR3 is TGCGCCAGCAGTCAATCGGGGCCGGGACTAGTCTCCTACAATGAGCAGTTCTTC. Its translation is CASSQSGPGLVSYNEQFF.